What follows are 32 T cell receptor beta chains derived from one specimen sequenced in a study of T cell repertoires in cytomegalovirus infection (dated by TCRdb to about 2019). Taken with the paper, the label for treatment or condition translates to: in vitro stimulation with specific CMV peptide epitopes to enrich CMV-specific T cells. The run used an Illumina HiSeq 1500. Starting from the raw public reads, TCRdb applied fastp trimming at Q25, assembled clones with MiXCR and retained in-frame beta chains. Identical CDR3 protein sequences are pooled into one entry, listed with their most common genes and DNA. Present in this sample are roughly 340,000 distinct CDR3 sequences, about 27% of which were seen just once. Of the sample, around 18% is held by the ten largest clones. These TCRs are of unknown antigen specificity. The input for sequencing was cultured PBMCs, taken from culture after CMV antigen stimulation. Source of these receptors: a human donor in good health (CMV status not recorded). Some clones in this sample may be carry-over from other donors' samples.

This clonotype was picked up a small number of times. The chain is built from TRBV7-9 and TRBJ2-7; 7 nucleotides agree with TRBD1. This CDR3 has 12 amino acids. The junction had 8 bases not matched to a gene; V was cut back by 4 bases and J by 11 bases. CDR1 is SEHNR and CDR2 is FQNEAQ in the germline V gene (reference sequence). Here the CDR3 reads CASSSYRDRKYF. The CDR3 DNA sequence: TGTGCCAGCAGCTCTTACCGGGACAGAAAGTACTTC.

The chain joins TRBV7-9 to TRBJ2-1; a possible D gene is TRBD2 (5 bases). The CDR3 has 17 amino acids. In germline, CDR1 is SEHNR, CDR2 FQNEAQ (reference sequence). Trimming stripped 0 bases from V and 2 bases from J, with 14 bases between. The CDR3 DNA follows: TGTGCCAGCAGCTTAGCGATGAGGGCCGCCGCCTACAATGAGCAGTTCTTC. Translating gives CASSLAMRAAAYNEQFF.

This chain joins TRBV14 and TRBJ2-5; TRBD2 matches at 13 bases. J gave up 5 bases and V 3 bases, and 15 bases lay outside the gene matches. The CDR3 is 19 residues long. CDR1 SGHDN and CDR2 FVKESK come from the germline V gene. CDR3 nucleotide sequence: TGTGCCAGCAGCCATAGGACTAGCGGGAGCGAGGGTATAGTCGAGACCCAGTACTTC. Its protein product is CASSHRTSGSEGIVETQYF.

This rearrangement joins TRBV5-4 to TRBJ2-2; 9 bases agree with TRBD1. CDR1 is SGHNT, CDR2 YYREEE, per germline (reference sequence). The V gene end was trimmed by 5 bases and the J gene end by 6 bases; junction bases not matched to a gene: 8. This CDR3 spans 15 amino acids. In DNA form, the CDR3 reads TGTGCCAGCAGTTGGGGACAGGGTGGATCCGGGGAGCTGTTTTTT. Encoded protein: CASSWGQGGSGELFF.

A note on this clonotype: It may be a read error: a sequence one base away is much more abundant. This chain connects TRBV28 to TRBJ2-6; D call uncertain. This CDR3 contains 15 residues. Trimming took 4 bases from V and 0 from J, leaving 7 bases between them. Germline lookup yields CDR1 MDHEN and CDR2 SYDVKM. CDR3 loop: CASSCDNSGANVLTF. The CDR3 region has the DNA TGTGCCAGCAGTTGCGACAACTCTGGGGCCAACGTCCTGACTTTC.

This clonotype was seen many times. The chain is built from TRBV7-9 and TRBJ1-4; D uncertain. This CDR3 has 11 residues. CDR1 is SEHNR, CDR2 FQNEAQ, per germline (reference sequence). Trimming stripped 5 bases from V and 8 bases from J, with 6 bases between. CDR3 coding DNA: TGTGCCAGCAGCCCAAACGAAAAACTGTTTTTT. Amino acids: CASSPNEKLFF.

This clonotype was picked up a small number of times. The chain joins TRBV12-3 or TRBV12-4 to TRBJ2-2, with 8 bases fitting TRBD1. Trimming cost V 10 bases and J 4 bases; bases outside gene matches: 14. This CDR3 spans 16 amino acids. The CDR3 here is CATPDPGQGVTGELFF. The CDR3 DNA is TGTGCCACCCCAGACCCCGGACAGGGTGTCACCGGGGAGCTGTTTTTT.

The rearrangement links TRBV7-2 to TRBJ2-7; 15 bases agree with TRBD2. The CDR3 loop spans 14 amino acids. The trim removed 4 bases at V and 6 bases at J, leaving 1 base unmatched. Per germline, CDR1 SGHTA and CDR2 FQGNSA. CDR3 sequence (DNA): TGTGCCAGCAGCTGGGGACTAGCGGGAGGCGAGCAGTACTTC. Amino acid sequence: CASSWGLAGGEQYF.

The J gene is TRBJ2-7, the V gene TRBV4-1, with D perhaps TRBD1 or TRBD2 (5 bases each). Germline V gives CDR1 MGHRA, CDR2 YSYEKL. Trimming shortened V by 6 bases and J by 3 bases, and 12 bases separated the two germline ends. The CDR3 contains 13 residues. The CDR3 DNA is TGCGCCAGCAGGGGGGATCACGTCTACGAGCAGTACTTC. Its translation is CASRGDHVYEQYF.

The CDR3 reads CASSFGQLNEQFF. In DNA form, the CDR3 reads TGTGCCAGCAGTTTCGGGCAACTCAATGAGCAGTTCTTC. The chain links TRBV28 to TRBJ2-1; no definite D call. Trimming removed 3 bases from V and 6 bases from J, with 9 bases in between. CDR1 MDHEN and CDR2 SYDVKM come from the germline V gene. The CDR3 is 13 amino acids.

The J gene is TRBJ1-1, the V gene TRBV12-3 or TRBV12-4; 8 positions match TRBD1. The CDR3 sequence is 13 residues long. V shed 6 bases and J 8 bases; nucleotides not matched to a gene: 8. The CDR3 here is CASSHLDREEAFF. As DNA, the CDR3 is TGTGCCAGCAGCCACTTGGACAGGGAGGAAGCTTTCTTT.

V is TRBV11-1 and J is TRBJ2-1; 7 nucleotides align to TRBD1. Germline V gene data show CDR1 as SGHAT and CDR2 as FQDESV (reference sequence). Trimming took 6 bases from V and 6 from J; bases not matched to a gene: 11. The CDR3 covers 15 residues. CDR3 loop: CASSIRDSRFNEQFF. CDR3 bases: TGTGCCAGCAGTATAAGGGACAGCCGCTTCAATGAGCAGTTCTTC.

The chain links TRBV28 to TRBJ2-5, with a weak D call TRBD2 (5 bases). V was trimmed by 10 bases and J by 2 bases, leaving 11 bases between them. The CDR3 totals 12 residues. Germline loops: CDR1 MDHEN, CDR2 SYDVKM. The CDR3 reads CATAGIQETQYF. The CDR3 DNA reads TGTGCCACCGCCGGGATTCAAGAGACCCAGTACTTC.

Here the CDR3 reads CASSSGLAGDNEQFF. DNA of the CDR3: TGTGCCAGCAGCTCCGGACTAGCGGGAGACAATGAGCAGTTCTTC. The chain links TRBV7-3 to TRBJ2-1; TRBD2 aligns across 13 bases. The germline gives CDR1 SGHTA, CDR2 FQGTGA. The CDR3 length is 15 residues. The V gene end was trimmed by 4 bases and the J gene end by 5 bases; junction bases not matched to a gene: 2.

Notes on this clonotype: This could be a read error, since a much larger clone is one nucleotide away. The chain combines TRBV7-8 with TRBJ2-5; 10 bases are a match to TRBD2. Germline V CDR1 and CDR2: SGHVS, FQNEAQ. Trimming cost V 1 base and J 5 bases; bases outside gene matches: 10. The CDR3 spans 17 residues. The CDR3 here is CASSLVRQAGGRETQYF. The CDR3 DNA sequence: TGTGCCAGCAGCTTAGTAAGACAAGCGGGGGGGAGGGAGACCCAGTACTTC.

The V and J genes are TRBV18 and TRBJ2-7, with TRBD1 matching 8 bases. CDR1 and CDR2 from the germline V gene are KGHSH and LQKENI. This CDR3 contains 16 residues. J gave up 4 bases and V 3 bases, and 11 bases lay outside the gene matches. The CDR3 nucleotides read TGTGCCAGCTCACCCGATTTGGACAGGGCGAGGTACGAGCAGTACTTC. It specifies CASSPDLDRARYEQYF.

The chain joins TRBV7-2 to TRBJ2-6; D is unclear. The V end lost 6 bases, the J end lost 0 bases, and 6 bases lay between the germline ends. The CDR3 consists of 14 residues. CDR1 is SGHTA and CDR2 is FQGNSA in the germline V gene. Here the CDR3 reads CASRSLSGANVLTF. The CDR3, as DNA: TGTGCCAGCAGATCACTCTCTGGGGCCAACGTCCTGACTTTC.

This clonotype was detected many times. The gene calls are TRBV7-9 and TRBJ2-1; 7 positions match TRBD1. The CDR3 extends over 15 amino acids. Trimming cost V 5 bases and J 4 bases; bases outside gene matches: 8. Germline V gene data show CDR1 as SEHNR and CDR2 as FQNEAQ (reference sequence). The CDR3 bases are TGTGCCAGCAGCCGCTGGACAGGAACTTACAATGAGCAGTTCTTC. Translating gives CASSRWTGTYNEQFF.

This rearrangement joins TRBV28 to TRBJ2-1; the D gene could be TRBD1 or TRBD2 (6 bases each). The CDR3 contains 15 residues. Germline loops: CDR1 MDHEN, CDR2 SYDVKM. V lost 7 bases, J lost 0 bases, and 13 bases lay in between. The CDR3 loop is CASIEGGNSYNEQFF. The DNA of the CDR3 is TGTGCCAGCATCGAGGGGGGCAACTCCTACAATGAGCAGTTCTTC.

The CDR3: CSARLRGSGNTIYF. The CDR3 coding sequence is TGCAGTGCCCGACTCAGGGGCTCTGGAAACACCATATATTTT. The chain has TRBV20-1 and TRBJ1-3, with D tentatively TRBD1 (6 bases). The CDR3 spans 14 residues. With 6 bases removed from V and 0 bases from J, the gap between germline ends came to 12 bases. CDR1 and CDR2 (germline): DFQATT, SNEGSKA (reference sequence).

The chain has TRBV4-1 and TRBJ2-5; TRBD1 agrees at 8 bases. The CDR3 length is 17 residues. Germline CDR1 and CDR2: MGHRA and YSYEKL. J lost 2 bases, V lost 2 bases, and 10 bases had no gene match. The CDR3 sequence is CASSQPRQGLKQETQYF. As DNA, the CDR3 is TGCGCCAGCAGCCAACCTAGACAGGGGCTAAAGCAAGAGACCCAGTACTTC.

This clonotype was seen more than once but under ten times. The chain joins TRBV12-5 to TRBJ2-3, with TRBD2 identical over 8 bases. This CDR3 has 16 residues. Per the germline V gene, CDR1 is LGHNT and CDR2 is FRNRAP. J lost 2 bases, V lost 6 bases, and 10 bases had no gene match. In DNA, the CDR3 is TGTGCTAGTGGACCGGGAGCGGGGGCACACACAGATACGCAGTATTTT. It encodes CASGPGAGAHTDTQYF.

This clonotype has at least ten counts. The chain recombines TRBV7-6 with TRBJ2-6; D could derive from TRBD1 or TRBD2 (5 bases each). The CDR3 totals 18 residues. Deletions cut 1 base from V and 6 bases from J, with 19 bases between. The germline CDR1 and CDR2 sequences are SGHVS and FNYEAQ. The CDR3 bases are TGTGCCAGCAGCTTAGGCAGGGACCCCTCTGTTTCGGCCAACGTCCTGACTTTC. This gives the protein CASSLGRDPSVSANVLTF.

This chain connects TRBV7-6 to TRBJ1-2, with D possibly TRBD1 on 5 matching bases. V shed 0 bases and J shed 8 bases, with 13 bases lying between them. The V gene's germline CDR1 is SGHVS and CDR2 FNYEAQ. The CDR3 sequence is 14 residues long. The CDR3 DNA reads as TGTGCCAGCAGCTTAGCGGGGGATATCTGGGGCTACACCTTC. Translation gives CASSLAGDIWGYTF.

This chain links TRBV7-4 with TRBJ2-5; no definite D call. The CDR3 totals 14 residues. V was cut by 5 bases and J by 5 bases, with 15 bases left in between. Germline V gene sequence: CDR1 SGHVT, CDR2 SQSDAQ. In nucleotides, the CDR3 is TGTGCCAGCAGCCCCCTCACAGTCCTGGAGACCCAGTACTTC. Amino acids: CASSPLTVLETQYF.

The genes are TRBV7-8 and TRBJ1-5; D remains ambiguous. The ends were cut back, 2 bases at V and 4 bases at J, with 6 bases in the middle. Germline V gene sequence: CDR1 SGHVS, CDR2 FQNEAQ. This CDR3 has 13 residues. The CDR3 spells CASSLWENQPQHF. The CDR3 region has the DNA TGTGCCAGCAGCTTATGGGAAAATCAGCCCCAGCATTTT.

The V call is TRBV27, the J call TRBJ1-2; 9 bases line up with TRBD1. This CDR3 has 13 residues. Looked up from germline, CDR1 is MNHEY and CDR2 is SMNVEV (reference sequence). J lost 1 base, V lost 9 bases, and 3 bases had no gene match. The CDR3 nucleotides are TGTGCCAGTACGGACAGGGGTAACTATGGCTACACCTTC. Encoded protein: CASTDRGNYGYTF.

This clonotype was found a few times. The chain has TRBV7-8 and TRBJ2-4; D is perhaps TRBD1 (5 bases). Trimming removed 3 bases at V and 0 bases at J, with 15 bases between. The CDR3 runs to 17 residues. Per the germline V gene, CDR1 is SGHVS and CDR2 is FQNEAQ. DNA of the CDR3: TGTGCCAGCAGCTTGACCGTGGACACTTTAGCCAAAAACATTCAGTACTTC. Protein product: CASSLTVDTLAKNIQYF.

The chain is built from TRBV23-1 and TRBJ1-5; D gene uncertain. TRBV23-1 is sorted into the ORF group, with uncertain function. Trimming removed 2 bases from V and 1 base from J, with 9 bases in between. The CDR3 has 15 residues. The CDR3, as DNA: TGCGCCAGCAGTCAAAGCGTGGACAGCAATCAGCCCCAGCATTTT. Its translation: CASSQSVDSNQPQHF.

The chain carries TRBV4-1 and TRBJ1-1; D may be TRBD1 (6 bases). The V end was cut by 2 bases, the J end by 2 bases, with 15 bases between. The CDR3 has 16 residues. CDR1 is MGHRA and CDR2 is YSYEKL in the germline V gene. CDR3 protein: CASSQSPGALNTEAFF. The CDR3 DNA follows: TGCGCCAGCAGCCAAAGCCCAGGGGCCCTAAACACTGAAGCTTTCTTT.

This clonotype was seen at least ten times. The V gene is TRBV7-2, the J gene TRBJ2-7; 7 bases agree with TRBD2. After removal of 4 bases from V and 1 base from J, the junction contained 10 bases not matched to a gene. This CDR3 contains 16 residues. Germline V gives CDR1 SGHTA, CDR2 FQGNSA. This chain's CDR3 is CASSSHSSGVSYEQYF. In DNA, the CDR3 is TGTGCCAGCAGCTCGCACTCTAGCGGCGTGTCCTACGAGCAGTACTTC.

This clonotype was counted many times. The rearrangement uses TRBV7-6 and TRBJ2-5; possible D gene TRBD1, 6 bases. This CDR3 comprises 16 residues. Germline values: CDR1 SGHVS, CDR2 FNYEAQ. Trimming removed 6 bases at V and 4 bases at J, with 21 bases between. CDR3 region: CASSGRLTGIRETQYF. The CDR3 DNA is TGTGCCAGCAGTGGCCGCCTAACAGGGATCCGAGAGACCCAGTACTTC. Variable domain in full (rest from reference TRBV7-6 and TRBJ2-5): GAGVSQSPRYKVTKRGQDVALRCDPISGHVSLYWYRQALGQGPEFLTYFNYEAQQDKSGLPNDRFSAERPEGSISTLTIQRTEQRDSAMYRCASSGRLTGIRETQYFGPGTRLLVL.